A single sample is the source of the 15 T cell receptor beta chains below, sequenced in a study of T cell responses to AZD1222 COVID-19 vaccine. Sequencing was performed with immunoSEQ multiplex PCR; in TCRdb, only in-frame clones are kept and a portion is missing. Of around 130,000 clones listed, nearly 90% are singletons. The source was peripheral blood, collected 28 days after the second AZD1222 dose. The receptors originated from an adult who received the AZD1222 COVID-19 vaccine.

V and J are TRBV28 and TRBJ2-7, with a tentative D call TRBD1 (6 bases). V lost 3 bases to trimming and J lost 3 bases, with 24 bases between them. The CDR3 runs 18 residues. The V gene's germline CDR1 is MDHEN and CDR2 SYDVKM. CDR3 DNA sequence: TGTGCCAGCAGTTTCCACACGACAGGACCGACCCACCGCTACGAGCAGTACTTC. This sequence encodes CASSFHTTGPTHRYEQYF.

V usage is TRBV28 and J usage is TRBJ2-7; D might be TRBD2 (5 bases). Germline values: CDR1 MDHEN, CDR2 SYDVKM. The CDR3 loop spans 17 amino acids. V was pared by 4 bases and J by 2 bases, with 21 bases between. DNA of the CDR3: TGTGCCAGCAGTTCATTCGATCTTACTAGATTCCCCTACGAGCAGTACTTC. Its translation: CASSSFDLTRFPYEQYF. Based on the CDR3 plus reference TRBV28 and TRBJ2-7, the full variable domain is DVKVTQSSRYLVKRTGEKVFLECVQDMDHENMFWYRQDPGLGLRLIYFSYDVKMKEKGDIPEGYSVSREKKERFSLILESASTNQTSMYLCASSSFDLTRFPYEQYFGPGTRLTVT.

The chain recombines TRBV4-3 with TRBJ1-2; 7 bases fit TRBD1. The CDR3 is made up of 13 amino acids. V was pared by 1 base and J by 7 bases, with 3 bases of the junction left unmatched. The germline V gene encodes CDR1 LGHNA and CDR2 YSLEER. The chain's CDR3 is CASSQAQGVGYTF. As DNA, the CDR3 is TGCGCCAGCAGCCAAGCCCAGGGGGTTGGCTACACCTTC.

The V and J genes are TRBV6-1 and TRBJ2-1; 14 bases match TRBD2. CDR1 and CDR2 from the germline V gene are MNHNS and SASEGT. The trim removed 2 bases at V and 14 bases at J, leaving 5 bases unmatched. CDR3 length equals 14 residues. The CDR3 region is CASSESGTSGGEFF. The CDR3 DNA reads TGTGCCAGCAGTGAATCGGGGACTAGCGGGGGAGAGTTCTTC.

The chain employs TRBV6-5 and TRBJ1-6; 9 positions match TRBD1. The CDR3 is 14 amino acids. Germline CDR1 MNHEY, CDR2 SVGAGI. V trimming: 2 bases; J trimming: 8 bases; junction bases outside the gene matches: 1. CDR3 DNA: TGTGCCAGCAGTTACGGGACAGGGTATTCACCCCTCCACTTT. It is translated as CASSYGTGYSPLHF.

The chain uses TRBV5-1 and TRBJ2-5, with 14 positions matching TRBD2. The CDR3 extends over 18 amino acids. Trimming at V came to 0 bases and at J to 5 bases, leaving 9 bases not matched to a gene. Looked up from germline, CDR1 is SGHRS and CDR2 is YFSETQ. In DNA, the CDR3 is TGCGCCAGCAGCTTGGGCGGAGGGACTAGCGGGAGAGGGGAGACCCAGTACTTC. It specifies CASSLGGGTSGRGETQYF.

The chain carries TRBV7-2 and TRBJ1-3, with 7 bases aligning to TRBD1. Trimming took 5 bases from V and 3 from J; bases not matched to a gene: 4. CDR1 and CDR2 (germline): SGHTA, FQGNSA. The CDR3 runs 14 residues. CDR3 sequence reads: CASSDRQGGNTIYF. The DNA of the CDR3 is TGTGCCAGCAGCGACCGACAGGGTGGAAACACCATATATTTT. Looking up the rest from reference TRBV7-2 and TRBJ1-3 gives the full variable domain: GAGVSQSPSNKVTEKGKDVELRCDPISGHTALYWYRQSLGQGLEFLIYFQGNSAPDKSGLPSDRFSAERTGGSVSTLTIQRTQQEDSAVYLCASSDRQGGNTIYFGEGSWLTVV.

The chain joins TRBV4-1 to TRBJ1-2, with D unclear. Trimming left V 1 base short and J 2 bases short, with 2 bases between. Germline-derived CDR1 and CDR2 are MGHRA and YSYEKL. The CDR3 consists of 12 residues. In nucleotides, the CDR3 is TGCGCCAGCAGCCAAGCCAACTATGGCTACACCTTC. Translated, it gives CASSQANYGYTF.

The CDR3 DNA is TGTGCCAGCAGCTTTGACAGGGTAGCCTACGAGCAGTACTTC. The encoded protein is CASSFDRVAYEQYF. The chain uses TRBV5-6 and TRBJ2-7; 7 bases align to TRBD1. The CDR3 covers 14 residues. V lost 2 bases to trimming and J lost 2 bases; unmatched junction nucleotides: 4. CDR1 SGHDT and CDR2 YYEEEE come from the germline V gene.

J is TRBJ2-1 and V is TRBV3-1 (or the pseudogene TRBV3-2); the match to TRBD1 covers 7 bases. The CDR3 covers 14 residues. Germline lookup yields CDR1 LGHDT and CDR2 YNNKEL (reference sequence). Trimming removed 4 bases from V and 4 bases from J; junction bases left unmatched: 4. This chain's CDR3 is CASSPRGSYNEQFF. The CDR3 DNA follows: TGTGCCAGCAGCCCCAGGGGGAGTTACAATGAGCAGTTCTTC.

The rearrangement joins TRBV23-1 to TRBJ2-7, with D perhaps matching TRBD2 (6 bases). TRBV23-1 is placed among ORFs of uncertain function. CDR3 size: 16 residues. Trimming shortened V by 2 bases and J by 0 bases, and 14 bases separated the two germline ends. The CDR3 here is CASSQPREEASYEQYF. CDR3 nucleotides: TGCGCCAGCAGTCAACCAAGGGAGGAAGCCTCCTACGAGCAGTACTTC.

V usage is TRBV6-1 and J usage is TRBJ2-2, with D tentatively TRBD1 (5 bases). CDR3 length: 14 residues. The V end was cut by 3 bases, the J end by 9 bases, with 14 bases between. Germline V CDR1 and CDR2: MNHNS, SASEGT. The CDR3 DNA reads as TGTGCCAGCAGTGATCAGGGTACGGCCAGGGAGCTGTTTTTT. This sequence encodes CASSDQGTARELFF.

This clone was observed a handful of times. The chain joins TRBV6-6 to TRBJ1-5; TRBD1 matches 11 bases. V lost 5 bases, J lost 2 bases, and 11 bases stayed unmatched. In germline, CDR1 is MNHNY, CDR2 SVGAGI (reference sequence). The CDR3 runs 18 residues. The CDR3, as DNA: TGTGCCAGCAGTCCCCGAGGGACAGGGGGTGACGGCAATCAGCCCCAGCATTTT. Amino acid sequence: CASSPRGTGGDGNQPQHF.

In this sample, this clone turned up once. The gene calls are TRBV6-5 and TRBJ1-2, with TRBD1 matching over 9 bases. The CDR3 is 13 amino acids. Germline assignment: CDR1 MNHEY and CDR2 SVGAGI. Trimming took 7 bases from V and 8 from J; bases not matched to a gene: 8. CDR3 amino acids: CASKAGQGKGYTF. The CDR3, as DNA: TGTGCCAGCAAGGCGGGACAGGGAAAGGGCTACACCTTC.

This chain links TRBV11-2 with TRBJ1-1, with D perhaps TRBD1 (6 bases). Trimming stripped 7 bases from V and 4 bases from J, with 16 bases between. This CDR3 is built from 14 residues. CDR1 SGHAT and CDR2 FQNNGV come from the germline V gene. The CDR3 DNA follows: TGTGCCAGCACCCCCACAGGGCCTGGCACTGAAGCTTTCTTT. Translated, it gives CASTPTGPGTEAFF.